A single sample is the source of the 20 T cell receptor beta chains below, sequenced in a study of Ad26.COV2.S vaccination and SARS-CoV-2 variants (dated by TCRdb to about 2021). The protocol used for the library was the immunoSEQ multiplex PCR assay. TCRdb carries this immuneACCESS record with in-frame sequences only. Its versions omit some clonotypes, under half of them owing to an unresolved V gene in the studies checked, with the rest unexplained. This sample lists hundreds of thousands of clones; around 90% were detected once. Jointly, the top ten make up about 1.5% of the sample. This specimen's treatment or condition label, interpreted: 19 received Ad26.COV2.S at low or high dose, single or two shots; a few received placebo; per-sample allocation not given. Repertoires of vaccine and placebo recipients were sequenced from samples taken on day 63 after the first injection. The source was peripheral blood, collected in a trial of Ad26.COV2.S vaccine versus placebo. These receptor sequences come from a person aged 18-65 years who received the Ad26.COV2.S COVID-19 vaccine or a placebo.

The table lists this clone with a few counts. The chain uses TRBV7-9 and TRBJ1-2; no firm D call. V lost 1 base to trimming and J lost 7 bases, with 13 bases between them. Germline CDR1 and CDR2: SEHNR and FQNEAQ (reference sequence). The CDR3 is 14 residues long. The CDR3 here is CASSLDIRNGGYTF. The CDR3 DNA is TGTGCCAGCAGCTTAGACATCCGAAATGGTGGCTACACCTTC.

This sequence joins TRBV29-1 and TRBJ2-7; D gene ambiguous. CDR1 SQVTM and CDR2 ANQGSEA come from the germline V gene. V dropped 0 bases and J dropped 2 bases, with 8 bases sitting between them. This CDR3 is 13 amino acids long. In DNA, the CDR3 is TGCAGCGTTGAAGACAGACCAGCCTACGAGCAGTACTTC. Amino acid sequence: CSVEDRPAYEQYF.

Concerning this clone itself: Other DNA sequences within the sample encode an identical CDR3. CDR3 coding DNA: TGTGCCTGGAGTGTCAGGGGAAACACCATATATTTT. It translates to CAWSVRGNTIYF. V gene TRBV30 combines with J gene TRBJ1-3; no reliable D call. Trimming stripped 0 bases from V and 4 bases from J, with 4 bases between. Germline CDR1 GTSNPN, CDR2 SVGIG (reference sequence). The CDR3 has 12 residues. Filled out from reference TRBV30 and TRBJ1-3, the complete variable domain reads SQTIHQWPATLVQPVGSPLSLECTVEGTSNPNLYWYRQAAGRGLQLLFYSVGIGQISSEVPQNLSASRPQDRQFILSSKKLLLSDSGFYLCAWSVRGNTIYFGEGSWLTVV.

The chain uses TRBV5-1 and TRBJ2-1; a weak D match, TRBD1 (5 bases). The germline gives CDR1 SGHRS, CDR2 YFSETQ. V lost 4 bases and J lost 0, with 17 bases in between. The CDR3 sequence is 17 residues long. The CDR3 coding sequence is TGCGCCAGCAGCCACCTGGACACAAAAAACTCCTACAATGAGCAGTTCTTC. Translating it yields CASSHLDTKNSYNEQFF.

The J gene is TRBJ2-3, the V gene TRBV19; D perhaps matches TRBD2 (5 bases). V was cut by 1 base and J by 4 bases, with 15 bases left in between. The CDR3 is 16 amino acids. CDR1 and CDR2 (germline): LNHDA, SQIVND (reference sequence). The CDR3 DNA reads TGTGCCAGTAGTATAGTTCGCGGGCCAAGGTCAGATACGCAGTATTTT. Translation gives CASSIVRGPRSDTQYF.

Notes on this clone: At one of its ends the junction is not consistent with the germline gene, which may arise from a read error. The chain has TRBV3-1 (or the pseudogene TRBV3-2) and TRBJ2-3; D uncertain. The CDR3 has 15 residues. The germline CDR1 and CDR2 sequences are LGHDT and YNNKEL (reference sequence). The CDR3 sequence is CASRQASGFADTQYF. The CDR3 nucleotides are TGTGCCAGCAGGCAAGCGAGTGGGTTCGCAGATACGCAGTATTTT.

Remarks on this clone: The identical CDR3 is also encoded by other nucleotide sequences in the sample. J is TRBJ2-5 and V is TRBV18, with TRBD1 as a possible D gene (7 bases). The CDR3 has 13 residues. The ends were cut back, 6 bases at V and 2 bases at J, with 10 bases in the middle. The germline V gene has CDR1 KGHSH and CDR2 LQKENI. CDR3 region: CASSRDSQETQYF. CDR3 bases: TGTGCCAGCTCGCGGGACAGTCAAGAGACCCAGTACTTC. Full variable domain (remainder filled in from reference TRBV18 and TRBJ2-5): NAGVMQNPRHLVRRRGQEARLRCSPMKGHSHVYWYRQLPEEGLKFMVYLQKENIIDESGMPKERFSAEFPKEGPSILRIQQVVRGDSAAYFCASSRDSQETQYFGPGTRLLVL.

The CDR3 DNA sequence: TGTGCCAGCAGCTTTGGTCGGGGGCAGTACTTC. Its translation is CASSFGRGQYF. V and J are TRBV6-5 and TRBJ2-7; tentative D call: TRBD2 (5 bases). This CDR3 comprises 11 residues. CDR1 MNHEY and CDR2 SVGAGI come from the germline V gene. Trimming cost V 6 bases and J 9 bases, with 12 bases left between them.

The chain has TRBV5-1 and TRBJ1-2; D gene ambiguous. The V end lost 0 bases, the J end lost 8 bases, and 14 bases lay between the germline ends. Germline V gives CDR1 SGHRS, CDR2 YFSETQ. The CDR3 extends over 14 amino acids. CDR3: CASSLDRGNLGYTF. DNA for the CDR3: TGCGCCAGCAGCTTGGACAGAGGGAACTTGGGCTACACCTTC.

This chain connects TRBV3-1 (or the pseudogene TRBV3-2) to TRBJ1-6; D is undetermined. V was cut by 2 bases and J by 0 bases, with 5 bases left in between. Germline CDR1 is LGHDT and CDR2 is YNNKEL (reference sequence). The length of the CDR3 is 15 residues. CDR3 sequence reads: CASSQQSSYNSPLHF. In DNA, the CDR3 is TGTGCCAGCAGCCAACAAAGCTCCTATAATTCACCCCTCCACTTT.

The chain uses TRBV27 and TRBJ1-2; TRBD1 might be the D (6 bases). V was cut by 6 bases and J by 4 bases, with 12 bases left in between. The germline V gene has CDR1 MNHEY and CDR2 SMNVEV (reference sequence). This CDR3 is built from 13 residues. CDR3 nucleotides: TGTGCCAGCAGCCCCCAGGGGCCCTATGGCTACACCTTC. As protein: CASSPQGPYGYTF.

The chain combines TRBV5-1 with TRBJ1-5; D possibly corresponds to TRBD1 (6 bases). The CDR3 runs 13 residues. Germline V gene sequence: CDR1 SGHRS, CDR2 YFSETQ. With 4 bases removed from V and 6 bases from J, the gap between germline ends came to 11 bases. CDR3 DNA: TGCGCCAGCAGCCCCCTAGGGGGTCAGCCCCAGCATTTT. Its protein product is CASSPLGGQPQHF.

There are a few counts of this clone. Other DNA sequences in this specimen translate into the identical CDR3. The J gene is TRBJ2-2, the V gene TRBV3-1 (or the pseudogene TRBV3-2); no clear D gene. The CDR3 is made up of 11 amino acids. Trimming took 1 base from V and 6 from J, leaving 0 bases between them. Looked up from germline, CDR1 is LGHDT and CDR2 is YNNKEL (reference sequence). The chain's CDR3 is CASSQAGELFF. The DNA of the CDR3 is TGTGCCAGCAGCCAAGCCGGGGAGCTGTTTTTT.

This sequence joins TRBV24-1 and TRBJ2-1; no clear D gene. Between the trimmed V and J ends, which lost 5 bases and 6 bases, there was a span of 4 bases. This CDR3 region has 11 residues. Germline CDR1 KGHDR, CDR2 SFDVKD. CDR3 loop: CATSVVNEQFF. The CDR3 nucleotides are TGTGCCACCAGTGTAGTCAATGAGCAGTTCTTC.

The chain carries TRBV27 and TRBJ2-7; 8 nucleotides line up with TRBD1. CDR3 length: 15 amino acids. With 5 bases clipped from V and 2 bases from J, the junction kept 8 bases outside the gene matches. The V gene's germline CDR1 is MNHEY and CDR2 SMNVEV (reference sequence). The CDR3 sequence is CASSLRQGPTYEQYF. The CDR3 coding sequence is TGTGCCAGCAGTCTCCGACAGGGGCCTACCTACGAGCAGTACTTC.

This clone was detected only a few times. This chain connects TRBV11-2 to TRBJ1-3, with D unclear. The CDR3 has 15 amino acids. The V end lost 3 bases, the J end lost 2 bases, and 11 bases lay between the germline ends. The germline V gene encodes CDR1 SGHAT and CDR2 FQNNGV. CDR3: CASSFGGIAGNTIYF. CDR3 nucleotide sequence: TGTGCCAGCAGCTTTGGCGGGATTGCTGGAAACACCATATATTTT. Filled out from reference TRBV11-2 and TRBJ1-3, the complete variable domain reads EAGVAQSPRYKIIEKRQSVAFWCNPISGHATLYWYQQILGQGPKLLIQFQNNGVVDDSQLPKDRFSAERLKGVDSTLKIQPAKLEDSAVYLCASSFGGIAGNTIYFGEGSWLTVV.

The chain has TRBV27 and TRBJ1-2; TRBD1 might be the D (5 bases). There are 15 residues in the CDR3. Trimming shortened V by 6 bases and J by 4 bases, and 18 bases separated the two germline ends. Per germline, CDR1 MNHEY and CDR2 SMNVEV (reference sequence). CDR3 nucleotides: TGTGCCAGCAGGTTCCGGGACGGGGACTCCTATGGCTACACCTTC. This sequence encodes CASRFRDGDSYGYTF.

Regarding this clone: At one boundary the junction diverges from the germline segment, which might be a read error. This rearrangement joins TRBV6-2 or TRBV6-3 to TRBJ2-5; a possible D gene is TRBD1 (6 bases). Germline CDR1 is MNHEY and CDR2 is SVGEGT. This CDR3 comprises 14 residues. The CDR3: CATSPRDKQETQYF. The CDR3 bases are TGTGCCACCAGTCCCCGGGACAAACAAGAGACCCAGTACTTC.

This clone was found once. V is TRBV5-1 and J is TRBJ2-7; the match to TRBD2 covers 10 bases. The CDR3 contains 15 residues. In germline, CDR1 is SGHRS, CDR2 YFSETQ. V dropped 1 base and J dropped 2; count of bases not matched to a gene: 3. Here the CDR3 reads CASSLLAGETYEQYF. The CDR3 nucleotides read TGCGCCAGCAGCTTGCTAGCGGGAGAGACCTACGAGCAGTACTTC.

The rearrangement uses TRBV15 and TRBJ2-1; 9 nucleotides match TRBD2. V gave up 6 bases and J gave up 5 bases; unmatched junction bases: 2. The CDR3 is 13 residues long. CDR1 is LNHNV and CDR2 is YYDKDF in the germline V gene (reference sequence). The CDR3 DNA is TGTGCCACCAGGGCTAGCGGGGACAATGAGCAGTTCTTC. It is translated as CATRASGDNEQFF.